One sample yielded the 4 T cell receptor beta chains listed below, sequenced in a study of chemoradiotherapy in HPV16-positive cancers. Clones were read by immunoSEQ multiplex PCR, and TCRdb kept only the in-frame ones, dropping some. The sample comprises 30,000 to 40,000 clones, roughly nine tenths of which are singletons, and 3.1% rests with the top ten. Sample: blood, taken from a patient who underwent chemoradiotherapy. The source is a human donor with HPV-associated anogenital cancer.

CDR3 sequence reads: CASSLFGTSGYEQYF. The DNA for the CDR3 is TGTGCCAGCAGCTTGTTCGGGACTAGCGGTTACGAGCAGTACTTC. The V and J genes are TRBV7-6 and TRBJ2-7, with TRBD2 matching over 11 bases. Trimming at V came to 3 bases and at J to 4 bases, leaving 5 bases not matched to a gene. The CDR3 covers 15 residues. The V gene's germline CDR1 is SGHVS and CDR2 FNYEAQ.

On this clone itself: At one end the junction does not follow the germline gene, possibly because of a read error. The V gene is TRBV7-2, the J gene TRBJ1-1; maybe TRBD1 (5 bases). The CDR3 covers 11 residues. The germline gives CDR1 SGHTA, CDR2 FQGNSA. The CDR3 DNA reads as TGTGCCAGCAGCCTAGAGGGGCGAGCTCTCTTT. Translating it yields CASSLEGRALF.

The DNA of the CDR3 is TGTGCCAGCAGCTTAGACCTAGCACGCACAGATACGCAGTATTTT. Amino acid sequence: CASSLDLARTDTQYF. The V gene is TRBV7-2, the J gene TRBJ2-3, with D perhaps TRBD2 (5 bases). Germline V gives CDR1 SGHTA, CDR2 FQGNSA. There are 15 residues in the CDR3. The V end was cut by 1 base, the J end by 1 base, with 9 bases between. Complete variable domain (other parts from reference TRBV7-2 and TRBJ2-3): GAGVSQSPSNKVTEKGKDVELRCDPISGHTALYWYRQSLGQGLEFLIYFQGNSAPDKSGLPSDRFSAERTGGSVSTLTIQRTQQEDSAVYLCASSLDLARTDTQYFGPGTRLTVL.

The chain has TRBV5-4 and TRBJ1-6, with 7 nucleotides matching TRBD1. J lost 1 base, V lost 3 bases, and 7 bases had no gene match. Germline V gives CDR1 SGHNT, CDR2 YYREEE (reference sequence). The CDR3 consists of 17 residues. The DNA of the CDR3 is TGTGCCAGCAGCTCTGGACAGGATCGGTCCTATAATTCACCCCTCCACTTT. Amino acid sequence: CASSSGQDRSYNSPLHF.